These 12 T cell receptor beta chains were all obtained from the same sample, sequenced in a study of CD8 T cell repertoires and HIV-1 epitope variants. Only in-frame clones appear in the TCRdb table, and some are missing; sequencing was by immunoSEQ multiplex PCR. This table holds 4,900 or so clones, 55% to 80% found once. No antigens are known for them. The sequenced sample was cultured CD8+ T cells derived from PBMCs. The receptors originated from a male donor with HIV.

This sequence joins TRBV10-3 and TRBJ2-7, with 9 positions matching TRBD2. The CDR3 runs 15 residues. Germline values: CDR1 ENHRY, CDR2 SYGVKD. The ends lost 5 bases at V and 4 bases at J; junction bases unmatched: 9. CDR3 bases: TGTGCCATCAGTACCATTAGCGGGAGTCATTACGAGCAGTACTTC. Encoded protein: CAISTISGSHYEQYF.

V and J are TRBV9 and TRBJ2-6; D uncertain. Germline loops: CDR1 SGDLS, CDR2 YYNGEE. Deletions cut 2 bases from V and 1 base from J, with 4 bases between. This CDR3 is built from 14 residues. The CDR3 nucleotides are TGTGCCAGCAGCGTCGGATCTGGGGCCAACGTCCTGACTTTC. Translation gives CASSVGSGANVLTF.

The V and J genes are TRBV14 and TRBJ2-1, with D unresolved. Germline V CDR1 and CDR2: SGHDN, FVKESK. This CDR3 region has 14 residues. V was trimmed by 2 bases and J by 0 bases, leaving 5 bases between them. CDR3 loop: CASSQRLSYNEQFF. CDR3 DNA sequence: TGTGCCAGCAGCCAAAGGCTCTCCTACAATGAGCAGTTCTTC.

CDR3 DNA: TGTGCCAGCACCAGGACTAGCGGGGTTCGAGAGACCCAGTACTTC. This translates into CASTRTSGVRETQYF. The V gene is TRBV7-8, the J gene TRBJ2-5; 12 positions agree with TRBD2. This CDR3 region has 15 residues. Trimming took 7 bases from V and 4 from J; bases not matched to a gene: 7. In germline, CDR1 is SGHVS, CDR2 FQNEAQ.

The gene calls are TRBV9 and TRBJ2-5; TRBD1 aligns across 12 bases. The V and J ends lost 0 bases and 5 bases, in that order; junction bases with no gene match: 5. CDR1 SGDLS and CDR2 YYNGEE come from the germline V gene. The CDR3 contains 16 residues. DNA of the CDR3: TGTGCCAGCAGCGTAGCGGGACAGGGGGCAGTGGAGACCCAGTACTTC. Translating it yields CASSVAGQGAVETQYF. The variable domain in full, completed from reference TRBV9 and TRBJ2-5, reads DSGVTQTPKHLITATGQRVTLRCSPRSGDLSVYWYQQSLDQGLQFLIQYYNGEERAKGNILERFSAQQFPDLHSELNLSSLELGDSALYFCASSVAGQGAVETQYFGPGTRLLVL.

This clone was seen a single time. This sequence joins TRBV5-6 and TRBJ2-6; D may be TRBD2 (5 bases). Germline assignment: CDR1 SGHDT and CDR2 YYEEEE. The CDR3 runs to 18 residues. The V end lost 5 bases, the J end lost 1 base, and 19 bases lay between the germline ends. The CDR3 loop reads CASSSLGSSLSGANVLTF. The CDR3 DNA is TGTGCCAGCAGTTCGCTTGGGAGCAGCCTGTCTGGGGCCAACGTCCTGACTTTC.

This clone came up once. The chain uses TRBV7-3 and TRBJ1-1; TRBD1 agrees at 8 bases. The CDR3 is 16 amino acids. CDR1 and CDR2 (germline): SGHTA, FQGTGA. V shed 8 bases, J shed 2 bases, and the junction held 13 bases outside the gene matches. This CDR3 reads CASRVTGVTSNTEAFF. In DNA, the CDR3 is TGTGCCAGCCGGGTGACAGGGGTGACGTCCAACACTGAAGCTTTCTTT.

This chain uses TRBV10-3 with TRBJ2-4, with 10 bases matching TRBD2. The length of the CDR3 is 19 residues. After removal of 0 bases from V and 3 bases from J, the junction contained 11 bases not matched to a gene. Germline V lookup: CDR1 ENHRY, CDR2 SYGVKD. This chain's CDR3 is CAISESGSGGASGKNIQYF. CDR3 coding DNA: TGTGCCATCAGTGAGTCGGGAAGCGGGGGGGCCTCGGGCAAAAACATTCAGTACTTC.

The gene calls are TRBV7-6 and TRBJ2-1; the D is unclear. V gave up 5 bases and J gave up 10 bases, with 12 bases separating them. The CDR3 contains 12 residues. Germline CDR1 SGHVS, CDR2 FNYEAQ. For the CDR3, the DNA is TGTGCCAGCAGCCTCGACGCAGGCGAGCAGTTCTTC. Its translation is CASSLDAGEQFF.

V is TRBV7-8 and J is TRBJ2-1; 14 bases agree with TRBD2. With 4 bases clipped from V and 9 bases from J, the junction kept 14 bases outside the gene matches. The CDR3 consists of 18 residues. Germline CDR1 SGHVS, CDR2 FQNEAQ. The CDR3 nucleotides are TGTGCCAGCAGCTCCGGAGCCAGGGGACTAGCGGGAGTCGGTGAGCAGTTCTTC. Its protein is CASSSGARGLAGVGEQFF.

The rearrangement links TRBV28 to TRBJ2-4; D not certain. The CDR3 contains 13 residues. V dropped 5 bases and J dropped 6 bases, with 11 bases sitting between them. Germline V gene sequence: CDR1 MDHEN, CDR2 SYDVKM. This CDR3 is CASSPLVPNIQYF. The CDR3 nucleotides are TGTGCCAGCAGTCCTTTGGTTCCAAACATTCAGTACTTC.

This clone is categorized as medium-sized. The chain joins TRBV6-1 to TRBJ2-7, with TRBD1 as a possible D gene (5 bases). CDR1 is MNHNS and CDR2 is SASEGT in the germline V gene. Trimming removed 3 bases at V and 0 bases at J, with 9 bases between. This CDR3 has 14 amino acids. In DNA form, the CDR3 reads TGTGCCAGCAGTGATCAGGGAAGCTCCTACGAGCAGTACTTC. Its translation is CASSDQGSSYEQYF.